This is a list of T cell receptor beta chains from one sample in a study of T cell responses to AZD1222 COVID-19 vaccine. The data were produced by immunoSEQ multiplex PCR, yet TCRdb's version contains in-frame clones alone and is incomplete. The sample records over 150,000 clones, 80% to 90% being singletons. The input for sequencing was peripheral blood, taken on day 0 of AZD1222 vaccination. These receptors were taken from an adult in good health. Each CDR3 is given with its conserved first and last residue. Each record gives: D gene, V gene, CDR3 length, clone size, J gene, CDR3 DNA, CDR3 protein. A D gene is named only where the DNA matches it firmly. Clone size is stated in some rows and not others, as once, few, many or a class when expanded.

TRBD1	TRBV4-1	18	once	TRBJ1-4	TGCGCCAGCAGCCAAGACTATACAGGGGGTGGAACTAATGAAAAACTGTTTTTT	CASSQDYTGGGTNEKLFF
TRBD1	TRBV3-1/TRBV3-2	17	.	TRBJ2-5	TGTGCCAGCAGCCAAGATGGCGCCCAGGGGGCGAGGGAGACCCAGTACTTC	CASSQDGAQGARETQYF
.	TRBV5-4	14	.	TRBJ2-5	TGTGCCAGCAGCTCTACAGGGATGTGGGAGACCCAGTACTTC	CASSSTGMWETQYF
.	TRBV5-4	12	.	TRBJ1-1	TGTGCCAGCAGCTTGTTGGGTGCTGAAGCTTTCTTT	CASSLLGAEAFF
.	TRBV5-1	14	.	TRBJ1-5	TGCGCCAGCAGCCCGGGGGGGGCAAGTCAGCCCCAGCATTTT	CASSPGGASQPQHF
TRBD2	TRBV5-4	15	.	TRBJ2-1	TGTGCCAGCAGCTTGGCCGTGCAAGCGGGGATTGAGCAGTTCTTC	CASSLAVQAGIEQFF
.	TRBV9	15	.	TRBJ2-5	TGTGCCAGCAGCGGGGATCGGGGGGCCCAAGAGACCCAGTACTTC	CASSGDRGAQETQYF
TRBD1	TRBV2	19	.	TRBJ1-3	TGTGCCAGCAGTCATACCGGGACAGGGGGCTCAATACCCGGAAACACCATATATTTT	CASSHTGTGGSIPGNTIYF
.	TRBV6-5	14	.	TRBJ1-6	TGTGCCACCATAATAGGGGGGGATAATTCACCCCTCCACTTT	CATIIGGDNSPLHF
.	TRBV30	13	.	TRBJ1-6	TGTGCCTGGAGAAACTCCTATAATTCACCCCTCCACTTT	CAWRNSYNSPLHF
.	TRBV2	15	.	TRBJ2-3	TGTGCCAGCCGGGGGTGGGAAGCTAGCACAGATACGCAGTATTTT	CASRGWEASTDTQYF
.	TRBV28	11	.	TRBJ1-2	TGTGCCAGCTACATAAACTATGGCTACACCTTC	CASYINYGYTF
.	TRBV7-2	15	.	TRBJ1-6	TGTGCCAGCAGCTCCCGAGCAGGGGAGGGTTCACCCCTCCACTTT	CASSSRAGEGSPLHF
TRBD2	TRBV2	15	once	TRBJ2-5	TGTGCCAGCAGTGGGGTAGCGGGGGGGCGCGAGACCCAGTACTTC	CASSGVAGGRETQYF
.	TRBV27	13	.	TRBJ1-1	TGTGCCAGCAGTCTTTACAGGGTCACTGAAGCTTTCTTT	CASSLYRVTEAFF
TRBD2	TRBV5-5	16	once	TRBJ2-3	TGTGCCAGCAGCCGGACTAGCGGGAGCCTCACAGATACGCAGTATTTT	CASSRTSGSLTDTQYF
.	TRBV6-5	13	.	TRBJ2-2	TGTGCCAGCACCGACTGGAACACCGGGGAGCTGTTTTTT	CASTDWNTGELFF
.	TRBV30	13	.	TRBJ1-1	TGTGCCTGGAGTGTAGAGTTACACACTGAAGCTTTCTTT	CAWSVELHTEAFF
.	TRBV5-4	15	once	TRBJ2-1	TGTGCCAGCACCGTACGGGGGGCTAGCCCTGTCGGGCAGTTCTTC	CASTVRGASPVGQFF
TRBD2	TRBV5-1	18	.	TRBJ2-6	TGCGCCAGCAGTTTACCACTAGCGGGCAGCTCTGGGGCCAACGTCCTGACTTTC	CASSLPLAGSSGANVLTF
.	TRBV6-5	15	.	TRBJ1-1	TGTGCCAGCAGACCTAGTACAGGGCTCTACACTGAAGCTTTCTTT	CASRPSTGLYTEAFF
.	TRBV4-1	16	.	TRBJ1-5	TGCGCCAGCAGCCAAGCAGGGATGGGGGACAATCAGCCCCAGCATTTT	CASSQAGMGDNQPQHF
.	TRBV30	12	.	TRBJ2-7	TGTGCCTGGAACTCGGGAGCCTACGAGCAGTACTTC	CAWNSGAYEQYF
.	TRBV27	13	.	TRBJ1-1	TGTGCCAGCGGTCCCGACCCGAACACTGAAGCTTTCTTT	CASGPDPNTEAFF
.	TRBV3-1/TRBV3-2	18	.	TRBJ2-3	TGTGCCAGCAGCTCCCCCCCCTGTAAGGACAGTAGGTCAGATACGCAGTATTTT	CASSSPPCKDSRSDTQYF
.	TRBV2	17	.	TRBJ2-1	TGTGCCAGCAGTACGGACGGGGTGGGACGCTCCTACAATGAGCAGTTCTTC	CASSTDGVGRSYNEQFF
.	TRBV7-8	17	.	TRBJ1-5	TGTGCCAGCAGCTTAGCGATCCGCACATCTTCGGATCAGCCCCAGCATTTT	CASSLAIRTSSDQPQHF
TRBD1	TRBV9	16	.	TRBJ2-2	TGTGCCAGCAGCGTAGAGGGGACAGAACTCACCGGGGAGCTGTTTTTT	CASSVEGTELTGELFF
.	TRBV5-1	13	.	TRBJ1-2	TGCGCCAGCAGCTTGGCCGGCCTATCCTCGGGCTACTTC	CASSLAGLSSGYF
.	TRBV14	15	.	TRBJ2-5	TGTGCCAGCAGCCAAGATTTTCACCCGAGTGAGACCCAGTACTTC	CASSQDFHPSETQYF
TRBD1	TRBV11-2	16	.	TRBJ2-1	TGTGCCAGCAGCGAGATAACCGGGACAGGGGCCGTTGAGCAGTTCTTC	CASSEITGTGAVEQFF
.	TRBV25-1	16	.	TRBJ2-2	TGTGCCAGCAGTGACTTTCCGGACAGCAACACCGGGGAGCTGTTTTTT	CASSDFPDSNTGELFF
.	TRBV10-3	12	.	TRBJ1-2	TGTGCCATCAGTGGGCAGAGGGATGGCTACACCTTC	CAISGQRDGYTF
.	TRBV28	20	.	TRBJ2-3	TGTGCCAGCAGTTTAGGGAGGTTGGTGTGGACCCGACCTAGCACAGATACGCAGTATTTT	CASSLGRLVWTRPSTDTQYF
.	TRBV19	16	few	TRBJ1-5	TGTGCCAGTACGCATTATGGGGCTTATAGCAATCAGCCCCAGCATTTT	CASTHYGAYSNQPQHF
.	TRBV27	16	.	TRBJ1-6	TGTGCCAGCAGGCCTACCGGGCAGGGCTATAATTCACCCCTCCACTTT	CASRPTGQGYNSPLHF
TRBD2	TRBV7-2	15	.	TRBJ2-5	TGTGCCAGCAGCTTATCGGGGCCCGGGGGGGAGACCCAGTACTTC	CASSLSGPGGETQYF
.	TRBV5-1	12	once	TRBJ2-2	TGCGCCAGCAGCTTGGTGGGGCGGGAGCTGTTTTTT	CASSLVGRELFF
TRBD1	TRBV15	15	.	TRBJ1-2	TGTGCCACCAGCGGCCGGGACAGGGAAAACTATGGCTACACCTTC	CATSGRDRENYGYTF
.	TRBV24-1	16	.	TRBJ2-1	TGTGCCACCAGTGATCGACTAGTTCGGGGGTACAATGAGCAGTTCTTC	CATSDRLVRGYNEQFF
.	TRBV2	15	.	TRBJ1-4	TGTGCCAGCAGTGAAGCTAGGGGTCATAATGAAAAACTGTTTTTT	CASSEARGHNEKLFF